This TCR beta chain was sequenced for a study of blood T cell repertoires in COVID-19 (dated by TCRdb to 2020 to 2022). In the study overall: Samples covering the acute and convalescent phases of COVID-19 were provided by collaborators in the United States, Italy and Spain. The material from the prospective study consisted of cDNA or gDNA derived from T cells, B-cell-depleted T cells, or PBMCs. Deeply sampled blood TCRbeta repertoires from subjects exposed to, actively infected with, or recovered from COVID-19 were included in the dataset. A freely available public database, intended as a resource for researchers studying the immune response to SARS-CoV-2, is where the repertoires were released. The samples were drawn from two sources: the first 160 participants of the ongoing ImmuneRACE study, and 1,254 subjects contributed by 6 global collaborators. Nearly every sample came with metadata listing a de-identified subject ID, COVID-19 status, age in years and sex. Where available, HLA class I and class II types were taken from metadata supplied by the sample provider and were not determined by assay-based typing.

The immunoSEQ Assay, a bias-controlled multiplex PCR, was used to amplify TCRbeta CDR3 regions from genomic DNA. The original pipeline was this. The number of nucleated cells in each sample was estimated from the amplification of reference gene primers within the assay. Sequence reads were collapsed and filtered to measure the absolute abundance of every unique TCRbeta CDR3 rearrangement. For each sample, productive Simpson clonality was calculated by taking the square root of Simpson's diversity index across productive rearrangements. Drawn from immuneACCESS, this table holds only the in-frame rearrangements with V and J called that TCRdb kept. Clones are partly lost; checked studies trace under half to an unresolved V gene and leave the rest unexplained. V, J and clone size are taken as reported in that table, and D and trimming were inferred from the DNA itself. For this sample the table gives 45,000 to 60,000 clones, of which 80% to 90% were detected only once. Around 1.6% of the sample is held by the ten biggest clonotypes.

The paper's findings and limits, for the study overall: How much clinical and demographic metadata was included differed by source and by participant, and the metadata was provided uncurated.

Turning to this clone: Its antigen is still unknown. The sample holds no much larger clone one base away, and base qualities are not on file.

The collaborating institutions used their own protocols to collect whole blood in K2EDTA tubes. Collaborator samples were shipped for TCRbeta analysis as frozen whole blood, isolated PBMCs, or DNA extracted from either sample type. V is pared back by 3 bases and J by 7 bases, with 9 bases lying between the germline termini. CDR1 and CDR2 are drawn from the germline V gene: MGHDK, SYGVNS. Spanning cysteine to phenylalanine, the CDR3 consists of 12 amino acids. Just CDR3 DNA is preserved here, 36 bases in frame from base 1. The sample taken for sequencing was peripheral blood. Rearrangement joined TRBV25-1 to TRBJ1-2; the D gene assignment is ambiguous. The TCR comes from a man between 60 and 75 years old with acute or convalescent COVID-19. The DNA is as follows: TGTGCCAGCAGTGATCCCCGTAGTGGCTACACCTTC. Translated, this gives CASSDPRSGYTF.